The clone carrying this T cell receptor beta chain was seen a single time. Germline V gene data show CDR1 as SQVTM and CDR2 as ANQGSEA. The germline V and J ends were trimmed by 5 bases and 2 bases, with 7 bases remaining between them. This CDR3 has 13 residues. These data are taken from a study of blood T cell repertoires in COVID-19. On the study more broadly: Donors in the United States, Italy and Spain gave samples during acute or convalescent COVID-19.

Authors' processing steps: Reference gene primer amplification gave estimated nucleated cell counts. The data were produced by immunoSEQ multiplex PCR, yet TCRdb's version contains in-frame clones alone and is incomplete. That table is the source of V, J and clone size, and D and trimming were worked out from the DNA. The repertoire holds about 140,000 clones, with roughly nine tenths as singletons. The V call is TRBV29-1, the J call TRBJ1-6; D is unclear. Sequenced: peripheral blood. The TCR originated in a human donor in a cohort sampled during active COVID-19. The CDR3 bases are TGCAGCGTTTTAGACACCTATAATTCACCCCTCCACTTT. It codes for CSVLDTYNSPLHF.